This TCR beta chain was sequenced in a study of Ad26.COV2.S vaccination and SARS-CoV-2 variants. Notes on the study in general: Non-spike TCR breadth showed similarity between vaccine and placebo recipients. Vaccine recipients surpassed placebo recipients in spike-specific TCR breadth.

Germline V gene sequence: CDR1 SGHDT, CDR2 YYEEEE. The CDR3 has 14 amino acids. V lost 2 bases and J lost 5, with 10 bases in between. As concerns this clone: Its specificity is not known.

Specified treatment: approximately 18 received Ad26.COV2.S at low or high dose, single or two shots; roughly five received placebo; per-sample allocation not given. Sampling was performed 63 days after the first vaccine or placebo injection. TCRdb's copy holds only in-frame clones and misses some; the assay was immunoSEQ multiplex PCR. In the table there are roughly 380,000 clones, around 83% of which are singletons. This sequence originates from a person between 18 and 65 years old who received the Ad26.COV2.S COVID-19 vaccine or a placebo. The sample was peripheral blood, taken in a trial of Ad26.COV2.S vaccine versus placebo. This chain uses TRBV5-6 with TRBJ1-4; D perhaps matches TRBD1 (5 bases). The CDR3 loop reads CASSFGTENEKLFF. The CDR3 DNA reads as TGTGCCAGCAGCTTTGGGACGGAGAATGAAAAACTGTTTTTT. Combining the CDR3 with reference TRBV5-6 and TRBJ1-4 gives the whole variable domain DAGVTQSPTHLIKTRGQQVTLRCSPKSGHDTVSWYQQALGQGPQFIFQYYEEEERQRGNFPDRFSGHQFPNYSSELNVNALLLGDSALYLCASSFGTENEKLFFGSGTQLSVL.